Listed below are T cell receptor beta chains from one sample, sequenced in a study of T cell responses to AZD1222 COVID-19 vaccine. Using immunoSEQ multiplex PCR, the repertoire was profiled, and TCRdb retains in-frame clones only, with some absent. The table records 94,000 or so clones, 80% to 90% of them present only once. Source: peripheral blood, taken on day 0 of AZD1222 vaccination. The source of these receptors is an adult in good health. Both conserved end residues are part of each CDR3. Each record gives: J gene, CDR3 length, clone size, D gene, V gene, CDR3 DNA, CDR3 protein. The D gene is left open where the match is weak. Not all rows give a size; the values are once, few, many and, for expanded clones, a class.

j_gene: TRBJ1-3
len: 12
abundance: once
d_gene: -
v_gene: TRBV11-3
CDR3nt: TGTGCCAGCAGCTTAGATGGAAACACCATATATTTT
CDR3aa: CASSLDGNTIYF

j_gene: TRBJ2-2
len: 13
abundance: -
d_gene: -
v_gene: TRBV6-2/TRBV6-3
CDR3nt: TGTGCCAGCAGTTACCAGGGTGGCGGGGAGCTGTTTTTT
CDR3aa: CASSYQGGGELFF

j_gene: TRBJ1-1
len: 12
abundance: -
d_gene: -
v_gene: TRBV18
CDR3nt: TGTGCCAGCTCACCGTCCGTTACTGAAGCTTTCTTT
CDR3aa: CASSPSVTEAFF

j_gene: TRBJ2-3
len: 16
abundance: -
d_gene: TRBD2
v_gene: TRBV4-1
CDR3nt: TGCGCCAGCAGCCATACTAGCGGGGGCAGCACAGATACGCAGTATTTT
CDR3aa: CASSHTSGGSTDTQYF

j_gene: TRBJ1-2
len: 14
abundance: -
d_gene: -
v_gene: TRBV7-2
CDR3nt: TGTGCCAGCAGCTTAGCGTCGGAATTGGGCGGCTACACCTTC
CDR3aa: CASSLASELGGYTF

j_gene: TRBJ2-1
len: 14
abundance: -
d_gene: -
v_gene: TRBV2
CDR3nt: TGTGCCAGCAATGCCAGGACAGCCTACAATGAGCAGTTCTTC
CDR3aa: CASNARTAYNEQFF

j_gene: TRBJ1-6
len: 16
abundance: -
d_gene: TRBD1
v_gene: TRBV23-1
CDR3nt: TGCGCCAGCATTAACTGGCGGGACAGTCATAATTCACCCCTCCACTTT
CDR3aa: CASINWRDSHNSPLHF

j_gene: TRBJ2-2
len: 17
abundance: -
d_gene: TRBD1
v_gene: TRBV9
CDR3nt: TGTGCCAGCAGCGCAAGAGACAGGGGGCGAGACACCGGGGAGCTGTTTTTT
CDR3aa: CASSARDRGRDTGELFF

j_gene: TRBJ1-1
len: 10
abundance: -
d_gene: -
v_gene: TRBV29-1
CDR3nt: TGCAGCGTTCGGAACACTGAAGCTTTCTTT
CDR3aa: CSVRNTEAFF

j_gene: TRBJ1-2
len: 16
abundance: few
d_gene: TRBD1
v_gene: TRBV9
CDR3nt: TGTGCCAGCAGCGTAGGGGGAGGGGGCGCGTGGTATGGCTACACCTTC
CDR3aa: CASSVGGGGAWYGYTF

j_gene: TRBJ2-2
len: 18
abundance: -
d_gene: TRBD2
v_gene: TRBV7-8
CDR3nt: TGTGCCAGCAGCTTGCGTCAGGGACTAGCGGGGGACACCGGGGAGCTGTTTTTT
CDR3aa: CASSLRQGLAGDTGELFF

j_gene: TRBJ1-1
len: 13
abundance: -
d_gene: TRBD1
v_gene: TRBV27
CDR3nt: TGTGCCAGCAGTTCGGACAGGGCGATTGAAGCTTTCTTT
CDR3aa: CASSSDRAIEAFF

j_gene: TRBJ2-3
len: 15
abundance: -
d_gene: -
v_gene: TRBV19
CDR3nt: TGTGCCAGTAGTATTTCCATTGACGTCGCGGTTACGCAGTATTTT
CDR3aa: CASSISIDVAVTQYF

j_gene: TRBJ2-6
len: 16
abundance: -
d_gene: TRBD1
v_gene: TRBV7-6
CDR3nt: TGTGCCAGCAGCCTGACAGGGGGCTCTGGGGCCAACGTCCTGACTTTC
CDR3aa: CASSLTGGSGANVLTF

j_gene: TRBJ1-1
len: 12
abundance: -
d_gene: -
v_gene: TRBV7-6
CDR3nt: TGTGCCAGCAGCTTATTTGGCACTGAAGCTTTCTTT
CDR3aa: CASSLFGTEAFF

j_gene: TRBJ1-1
len: 17
abundance: few
d_gene: -
v_gene: TRBV5-6
CDR3nt: TGTGCCAGCAGCTTCAGGTTGGCAGAGAATTTGAACACTGAAGCTTTCTTT
CDR3aa: CASSFRLAENLNTEAFF

j_gene: TRBJ1-2
len: 14
abundance: -
d_gene: -
v_gene: TRBV6-1
CDR3nt: TGTGCCAGCAGTGAAGCCAGGCCGACTAGCGGCTACACCTTC
CDR3aa: CASSEARPTSGYTF

j_gene: TRBJ1-2
len: 15
abundance: -
d_gene: TRBD1
v_gene: TRBV18
CDR3nt: TGTGCCAGCTCACCAGGGCAGGGGGCTAACTATGGCTACACCTTC
CDR3aa: CASSPGQGANYGYTF

j_gene: TRBJ2-7
len: 15
abundance: once
d_gene: TRBD2
v_gene: TRBV3-1/TRBV3-2
CDR3nt: TGTGCCAGCAGCCAAGCGCTAGCGGGGGACGTGGAGCAGTACTTC
CDR3aa: CASSQALAGDVEQYF

j_gene: TRBJ2-5
len: 14
abundance: once
d_gene: TRBD2
v_gene: TRBV14
CDR3nt: TGTGCCAGCAGCCCCGGGACTAGACAAGAGACCCAGTACTTC
CDR3aa: CASSPGTRQETQYF

j_gene: TRBJ2-5
len: 17
abundance: -
d_gene: -
v_gene: TRBV7-9
CDR3nt: TGTGCCAGCAGCTTAAATCAAGCAGGGCCCTTCCAAGAGACCCAGTACTTC
CDR3aa: CASSLNQAGPFQETQYF

j_gene: TRBJ2-1
len: 16
abundance: -
d_gene: TRBD2
v_gene: TRBV3-1/TRBV3-2
CDR3nt: TGTGCCAGCCAGCAAAGGCGGGGGGGCACCTACAATGAGCAGTTCTTC
CDR3aa: CASQQRRGGTYNEQFF

j_gene: TRBJ2-2
len: 15
abundance: -
d_gene: -
v_gene: TRBV3-1/TRBV3-2
CDR3nt: TGTGCCAGCAGAAAGGACAGATCGAACACCGGGGAGCTGTTTTTT
CDR3aa: CASRKDRSNTGELFF

j_gene: TRBJ1-2
len: 11
abundance: -
d_gene: -
v_gene: TRBV6-6
CDR3nt: TGTGCCGGCGCCGGGGGCTATGGCTACACCTTC
CDR3aa: CAGAGGYGYTF

j_gene: TRBJ1-4
len: 13
abundance: -
d_gene: -
v_gene: TRBV3-1/TRBV3-2
CDR3nt: TGTGCCAGCAGAACCGAAACAGATGAAAAACTGTTTTTT
CDR3aa: CASRTETDEKLFF

j_gene: TRBJ1-1
len: 13
abundance: -
d_gene: -
v_gene: TRBV6-2/TRBV6-3
CDR3nt: TGTGCCAGCAGTTACTCAGGGTTTGCTGAAGCTTTCTTT
CDR3aa: CASSYSGFAEAFF

j_gene: TRBJ2-2
len: 13
abundance: -
d_gene: -
v_gene: TRBV6-1
CDR3nt: TGTGCCGGCCAAGGGCAGTGGGGTGGGGAGCTGTTTTTT
CDR3aa: CAGQGQWGGELFF

j_gene: TRBJ2-7
len: 14
abundance: -
d_gene: -
v_gene: TRBV6-6
CDR3nt: TGTGCCAGCAGTTACTCGGTCGAGGTCCACGAGCAGTACTTC
CDR3aa: CASSYSVEVHEQYF

j_gene: TRBJ2-1
len: 14
abundance: -
d_gene: TRBD2
v_gene: TRBV30
CDR3nt: TGTGCCTGGAGTAAGCGGGGCTCCTACAATGAGCAGTTCTTC
CDR3aa: CAWSKRGSYNEQFF

j_gene: TRBJ1-2
len: 14
abundance: -
d_gene: -
v_gene: TRBV30
CDR3nt: TGTGCCTGGAGTAAGTTTGCGGAAAACTATGGCTACACCTTC
CDR3aa: CAWSKFAENYGYTF

j_gene: TRBJ2-5
len: 15
abundance: -
d_gene: TRBD1
v_gene: TRBV29-1
CDR3nt: TGCAGCGTTGAGGGGGACAGGGTGGATGGAGAGACCCAGTACTTC
CDR3aa: CSVEGDRVDGETQYF

j_gene: TRBJ1-4
len: 13
abundance: once
d_gene: TRBD1
v_gene: TRBV30
CDR3nt: TGTGCCTGGAACCGGGACAGGGGTGAAAAACTGTTTTTT
CDR3aa: CAWNRDRGEKLFF

j_gene: TRBJ2-1
len: 15
abundance: -
d_gene: TRBD2
v_gene: TRBV5-1
CDR3nt: TGCGCCAGCAGCTTGGCTAGCGGGCCATCCAATGAGCAGTTCTTC
CDR3aa: CASSLASGPSNEQFF

j_gene: TRBJ2-5
len: 14
abundance: -
d_gene: -
v_gene: TRBV3-1/TRBV3-2
CDR3nt: TGTGCCAGCAGCCTTTCAGGGGCCTGGGAGACCCAGTACTTC
CDR3aa: CASSLSGAWETQYF

j_gene: TRBJ1-3
len: 14
abundance: -
d_gene: TRBD1
v_gene: TRBV12-5
CDR3nt: TGTGCTAGTGATGACAGGGGTTCTGGAAACACCATATATTTT
CDR3aa: CASDDRGSGNTIYF

j_gene: TRBJ2-3
len: 15
abundance: -
d_gene: -
v_gene: TRBV7-3
CDR3nt: TGTGCCAGCAGCTTGTCCACGGGGGACACAGATACGCAGTATTTT
CDR3aa: CASSLSTGDTDTQYF

j_gene: TRBJ1-2
len: 14
abundance: -
d_gene: -
v_gene: TRBV3-1/TRBV3-2
CDR3nt: TGTGCCAGCAGCCCACATGGCGGCATCTATGGCTACACCTTC
CDR3aa: CASSPHGGIYGYTF

j_gene: TRBJ1-2
len: 15
abundance: -
d_gene: TRBD1
v_gene: TRBV5-4
CDR3nt: TGTGCCAGCAGCCTGCGGACAGGTTCGTCCAATGGCTACACCTTC
CDR3aa: CASSLRTGSSNGYTF

j_gene: TRBJ2-6
len: 17
abundance: -
d_gene: -
v_gene: TRBV6-8
CDR3nt: TGTGCCAGCAGTTACTCTGGAGGGAACCCTGGGGCCAACGTCCTGACTTTC
CDR3aa: CASSYSGGNPGANVLTF

j_gene: TRBJ2-7
len: 13
abundance: -
d_gene: TRBD2
v_gene: TRBV7-7
CDR3nt: TGTGCTAGCAGCGAAAGACTAGCGGAGGGGCAGTACTTC
CDR3aa: CASSERLAEGQYF

j_gene: TRBJ2-3
len: 15
abundance: -
d_gene: TRBD2
v_gene: TRBV7-8
CDR3nt: TGTGCCAGCAGCTCACCTAGCGGGGGTACAGATACGCAGTATTTT
CDR3aa: CASSSPSGGTDTQYF

j_gene: TRBJ2-7
len: 14
abundance: -
d_gene: -
v_gene: TRBV7-2
CDR3nt: TGTGCCAGCAGCTTAGCAATTAGCGGCTACGAGCAGTACTTC
CDR3aa: CASSLAISGYEQYF

j_gene: TRBJ1-1
len: 17
abundance: -
d_gene: TRBD1
v_gene: TRBV19
CDR3nt: TGTGCCAGTAGCCCCGGAGGAGGGGGCGTACAGAACACTGAAGCTTTCTTT
CDR3aa: CASSPGGGGVQNTEAFF

j_gene: TRBJ1-2
len: 12
abundance: -
d_gene: -
v_gene: TRBV12-3/TRBV12-4
CDR3nt: TGTGCCAGCAGCGAAACAAACTATGGCTACACCTTC
CDR3aa: CASSETNYGYTF

j_gene: TRBJ2-5
len: 16
abundance: -
d_gene: -
v_gene: TRBV1
CDR3nt: TGCACCAGCAGCCATCGCCTGACTAGCGGCCAGGAGACCCAGTACTTC
CDR3aa: CTSSHRLTSGQETQYF

j_gene: TRBJ2-7
len: 12
abundance: -
d_gene: -
v_gene: TRBV6-2/TRBV6-3
CDR3nt: TGTGCCAGCAGTGGCGGAGGATACGAGCAGTACTTC
CDR3aa: CASSGGGYEQYF

j_gene: TRBJ2-1
len: 17
abundance: once
d_gene: -
v_gene: TRBV6-2/TRBV6-3
CDR3nt: TGTGCCAGCAGTAGGCGAAAAGGGCAGAGGAACTTGAATGAGCAGTTCTTC
CDR3aa: CASSRRKGQRNLNEQFF

j_gene: TRBJ1-2
len: 17
abundance: -
d_gene: -
v_gene: TRBV11-3
CDR3nt: TGTGCCAGCAGCCTACTCCTCGGACAAGGGGACGCCTATGGCTACACCTTC
CDR3aa: CASSLLLGQGDAYGYTF

j_gene: TRBJ1-1
len: 14
abundance: once
d_gene: -
v_gene: TRBV6-5
CDR3nt: TGTGCCAGCAGACAGGACCAACCTTACCTTGAAGCTTTCTTT
CDR3aa: CASRQDQPYLEAFF

j_gene: TRBJ1-3
len: 15
abundance: -
d_gene: -
v_gene: TRBV5-1
CDR3nt: TGCGCCAGCAAGGAGGGTAGGAACCCTGGAAACACCATATATTTT
CDR3aa: CASKEGRNPGNTIYF

j_gene: TRBJ2-2
len: 15
abundance: -
d_gene: -
v_gene: TRBV5-1
CDR3nt: TGCGCCAGCAGCTTGGGACGGGCGAACACCGGGGAGCTGTTTTTT
CDR3aa: CASSLGRANTGELFF

j_gene: TRBJ2-1
len: 15
abundance: -
d_gene: TRBD1
v_gene: TRBV5-3
CDR3nt: TGTGCCAGAAGCTTCGGGACAGGGGAGAACAATGAGCAGTTCTTC
CDR3aa: CARSFGTGENNEQFF

j_gene: TRBJ1-5
len: 13
abundance: once
d_gene: -
v_gene: TRBV7-9
CDR3nt: TGTGCCAGCAGCCTAATTAGCAATCAGCCCCAGCATTTT
CDR3aa: CASSLISNQPQHF

j_gene: TRBJ2-7
len: 16
abundance: -
d_gene: TRBD1
v_gene: TRBV5-3
CDR3nt: TGTGCCAGAAGCGGGAACAGGGGGCTAGGAGCCTACGAGCAGTACTTC
CDR3aa: CARSGNRGLGAYEQYF

j_gene: TRBJ1-1
len: 16
abundance: -
d_gene: TRBD1
v_gene: TRBV10-3
CDR3nt: TGTGCCATCAACGAGGGGGACAGGGTGGGCCGCACTGAAGCTTTCTTT
CDR3aa: CAINEGDRVGRTEAFF

j_gene: TRBJ2-2
len: 17
abundance: -
d_gene: TRBD1
v_gene: TRBV5-1
CDR3nt: TGCGCCAGCAGACCAGACAGGGTAGAAACGAACACCGGGGAGCTGTTTTTT
CDR3aa: CASRPDRVETNTGELFF

j_gene: TRBJ2-5
len: 14
abundance: -
d_gene: -
v_gene: TRBV27
CDR3nt: TGTGCCAGCAGTTCCCCGGGGGTTTTAGAGACCCAGTACTTC
CDR3aa: CASSSPGVLETQYF

j_gene: TRBJ1-2
len: 14
abundance: -
d_gene: -
v_gene: TRBV28
CDR3nt: TGTGCCAGCAGTTTAGGGGCTGCTGACTATGGCTACACCTTC
CDR3aa: CASSLGAADYGYTF